The 5 T cell receptor beta chains below were found in one sample sequenced in a study of T cells in localized non-small cell lung cancer. Sequencing used immunoSEQ multiplex PCR; TCRdb keeps in-frame clones, though not all of them. The sample lists roughly 3,500 clones; roughly 24% were seen once. This specimen consisted of lung tumor tissue, obtained before any cancer treatment. These receptor sequences come from a man between 40 and 69 years old with stage II squamous cell lung carcinoma.

This chain uses TRBV28 with TRBJ2-3, with D perhaps matching TRBD1 (5 bases). This CDR3 spans 14 amino acids. Per the germline V gene, CDR1 is MDHEN and CDR2 is SYDVKM. The V end lost 0 bases, the J end lost 3 bases, and 7 bases lay between the germline ends. The CDR3 DNA reads as TGTGCCAGCAGTTTATGGACAGAGACAGATACGCAGTATTTT. Translated: CASSLWTETDTQYF.

The chain couples TRBV18 to TRBJ2-5, with D perhaps matching TRBD1 or TRBD2 (5 bases each). Trimming stripped 3 bases from V and 3 bases from J, with 17 bases between. The germline V gene has CDR1 KGHSH and CDR2 LQKENI. The CDR3 is 16 amino acids. CDR3 sequence: CASSPLEGRVKETQYF. The CDR3 DNA reads as TGTGCCAGCTCACCGTTAGAGGGCAGGGTAAAAGAGACCCAGTACTTC.

This clone was recorded a few times. The chain has TRBV10-3 and TRBJ2-1, with 10 positions matching TRBD2. The V segment lost 0 bases and the J segment 6 bases; nucleotides outside the gene matches: 5. Germline V gives CDR1 ENHRY, CDR2 SYGVKD. The CDR3 runs to 16 residues. The CDR3: CAISESSSGGLNEQFF. The CDR3 bases are TGTGCCATCAGTGAGTCCTCTAGCGGGGGACTCAATGAGCAGTTCTTC.

The chain is built from TRBV28 and TRBJ2-2; 8 positions match TRBD2. This CDR3 spans 15 amino acids. With 6 bases clipped from V and 3 bases from J, the junction kept 6 bases outside the gene matches. Germline CDR1 is MDHEN and CDR2 is SYDVKM. CDR3 loop: CASRGAGAYTGELFF. The CDR3 DNA reads as TGTGCCAGCAGGGGAGCGGGAGCCTACACCGGGGAGCTGTTTTTT.

The chain combines TRBV6-8 with TRBJ1-5; possible D gene TRBD1, 5 bases. The germline V gene has CDR1 MNHGY and CDR2 SAAAGT. The CDR3 loop spans 14 amino acids. V lost 5 bases and J 1 base, leaving 9 bases between the germline ends. The CDR3 nucleotides read TGTGCCAGCAGTCGACAGCTGAGCAATCAGCCCCAGCATTTT. Its protein is CASSRQLSNQPQHF.